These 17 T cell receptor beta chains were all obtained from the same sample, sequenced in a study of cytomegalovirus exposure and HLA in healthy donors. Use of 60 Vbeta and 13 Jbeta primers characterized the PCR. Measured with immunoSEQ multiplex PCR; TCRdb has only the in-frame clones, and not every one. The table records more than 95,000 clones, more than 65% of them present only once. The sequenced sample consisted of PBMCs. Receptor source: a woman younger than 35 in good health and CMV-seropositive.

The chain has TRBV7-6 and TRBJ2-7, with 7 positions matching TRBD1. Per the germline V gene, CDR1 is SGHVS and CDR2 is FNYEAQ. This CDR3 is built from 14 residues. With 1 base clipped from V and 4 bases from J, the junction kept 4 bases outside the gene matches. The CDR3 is CASSLVRGRYEQYF. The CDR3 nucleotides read TGTGCCAGCAGCTTAGTAAGGGGGCGATACGAGCAGTACTTC. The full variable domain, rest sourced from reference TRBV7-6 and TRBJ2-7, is GAGVSQSPRYKVTKRGQDVALRCDPISGHVSLYWYRQALGQGPEFLTYFNYEAQQDKSGLPNDRFSAERPEGSISTLTIQRTEQRDSAMYRCASSLVRGRYEQYFGPGTRLTVT.

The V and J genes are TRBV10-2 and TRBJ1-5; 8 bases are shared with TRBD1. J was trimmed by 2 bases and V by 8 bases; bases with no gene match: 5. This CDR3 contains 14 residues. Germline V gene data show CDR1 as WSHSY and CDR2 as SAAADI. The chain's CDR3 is CASSGGEGNQPQHF. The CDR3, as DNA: TGCGCCAGCTCAGGGGGCGAGGGCAATCAGCCCCAGCATTTT.

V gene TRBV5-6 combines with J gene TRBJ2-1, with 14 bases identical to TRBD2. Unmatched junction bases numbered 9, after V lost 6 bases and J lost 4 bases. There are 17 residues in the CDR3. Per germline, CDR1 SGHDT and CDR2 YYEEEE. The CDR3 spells CASNPVGLAGGYNEQFF. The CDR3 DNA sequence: TGTGCCAGCAACCCGGTTGGACTAGCGGGGGGATACAATGAGCAGTTCTTC.

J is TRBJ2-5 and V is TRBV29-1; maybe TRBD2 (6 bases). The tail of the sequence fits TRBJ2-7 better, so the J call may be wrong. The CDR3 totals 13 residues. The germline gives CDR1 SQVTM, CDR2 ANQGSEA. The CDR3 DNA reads TGCAGCGTTGAATTTCGGGGGAGGTACGAGCAGTACTTC. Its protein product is CSVEFRGRYEQYF.

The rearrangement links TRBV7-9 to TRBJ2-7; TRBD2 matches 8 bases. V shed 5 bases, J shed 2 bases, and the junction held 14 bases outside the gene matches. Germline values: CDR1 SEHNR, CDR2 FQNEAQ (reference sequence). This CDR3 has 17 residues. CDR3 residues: CASSPLAGGASPYEQYF. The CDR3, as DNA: TGTGCCAGCAGCCCCCTGGCGGGAGGAGCCTCCCCCTACGAGCAGTACTTC.

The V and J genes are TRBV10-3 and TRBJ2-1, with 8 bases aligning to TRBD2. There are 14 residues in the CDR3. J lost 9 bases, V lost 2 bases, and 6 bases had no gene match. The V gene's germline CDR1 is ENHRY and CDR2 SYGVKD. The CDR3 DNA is TGTGCCATCAGTGAGAGACTAGCGACGGGTGAGCAGTTCTTC. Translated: CAISERLATGEQFF.

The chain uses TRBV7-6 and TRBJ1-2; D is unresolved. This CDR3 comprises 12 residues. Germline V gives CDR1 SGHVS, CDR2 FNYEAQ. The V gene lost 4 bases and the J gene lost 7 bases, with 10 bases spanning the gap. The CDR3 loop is CASSSNHFGYTF. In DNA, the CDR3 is TGTGCCAGCAGCTCTAACCACTTTGGCTACACCTTC.

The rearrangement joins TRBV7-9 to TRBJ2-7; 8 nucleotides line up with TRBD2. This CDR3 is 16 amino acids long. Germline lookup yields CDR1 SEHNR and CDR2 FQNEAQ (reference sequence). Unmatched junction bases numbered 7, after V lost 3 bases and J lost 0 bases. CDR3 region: CASSLNRGGSSYEQYF. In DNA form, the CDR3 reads TGTGCCAGCAGCTTGAATCGGGGGGGCAGCTCCTACGAGCAGTACTTC.

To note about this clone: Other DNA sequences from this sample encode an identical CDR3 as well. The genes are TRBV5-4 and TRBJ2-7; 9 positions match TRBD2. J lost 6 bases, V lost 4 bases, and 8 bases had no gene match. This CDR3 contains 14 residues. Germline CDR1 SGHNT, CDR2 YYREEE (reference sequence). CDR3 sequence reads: CASSTPSGIGEQYF. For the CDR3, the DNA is TGTGCCAGCAGCACCCCTAGCGGGATCGGCGAGCAGTACTTC.

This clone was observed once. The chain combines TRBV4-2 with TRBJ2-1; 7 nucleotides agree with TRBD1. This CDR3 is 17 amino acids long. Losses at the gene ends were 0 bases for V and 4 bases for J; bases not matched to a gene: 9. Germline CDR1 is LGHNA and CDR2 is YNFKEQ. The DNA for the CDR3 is TGTGCCAGCAGCCAAGATGTTGAACAGGGGCGATACAATGAGCAGTTCTTC. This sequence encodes CASSQDVEQGRYNEQFF.

CDR3 nucleotide sequence: TGTGCCAGCTCCAGGAATCTCGAGACCCAGTACTTC. Encoded protein: CASSRNLETQYF. The J gene is TRBJ2-5, the V gene TRBV18; no clear D. CDR3 length: 12 residues. Trimming pared 6 bases from V and 5 bases from J, leaving 10 bases between. Germline loops: CDR1 KGHSH, CDR2 LQKENI.

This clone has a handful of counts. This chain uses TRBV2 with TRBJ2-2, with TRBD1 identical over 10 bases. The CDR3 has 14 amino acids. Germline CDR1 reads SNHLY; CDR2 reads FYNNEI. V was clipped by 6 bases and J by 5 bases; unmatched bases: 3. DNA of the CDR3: TGTGCCAGCAGCGGACAGGGGGTTACCGGGGAGCTGTTTTTT. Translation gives CASSGQGVTGELFF. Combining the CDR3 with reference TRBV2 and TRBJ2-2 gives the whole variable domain EPEVTQTPSHQVTQMGQEVILRCVPISNHLYFYWYRQILGQKVEFLVSFYNNEISEKSEIFDDQFSVERPDGSNFTLKIRSTKLEDSAMYFCASSGQGVTGELFFGEGSRLTVL.

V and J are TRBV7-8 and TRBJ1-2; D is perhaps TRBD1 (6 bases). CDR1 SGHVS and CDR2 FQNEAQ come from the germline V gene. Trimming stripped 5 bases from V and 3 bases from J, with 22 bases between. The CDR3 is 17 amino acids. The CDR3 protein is CASSPRSWGRAHYGYTF. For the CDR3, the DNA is TGTGCCAGCAGCCCCCGTTCGTGGGGGCGAGCCCACTATGGCTACACCTTC.

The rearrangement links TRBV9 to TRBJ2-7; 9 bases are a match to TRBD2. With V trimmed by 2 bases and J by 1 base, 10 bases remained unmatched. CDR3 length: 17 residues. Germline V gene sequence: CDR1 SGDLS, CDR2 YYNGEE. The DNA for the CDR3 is TGTGCCAGCAGCGTCTCAGCGGGGGGCCTCTTTTCCTACGAGCAGTACTTC. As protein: CASSVSAGGLFSYEQYF.

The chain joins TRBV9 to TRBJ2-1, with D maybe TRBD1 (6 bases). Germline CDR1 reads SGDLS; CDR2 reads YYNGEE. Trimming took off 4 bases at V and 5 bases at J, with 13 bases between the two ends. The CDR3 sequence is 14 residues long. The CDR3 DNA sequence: TGTGCCAGCAGCCAAAAGGGGGTTGACAATGAGCAGTTCTTC. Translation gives CASSQKGVDNEQFF. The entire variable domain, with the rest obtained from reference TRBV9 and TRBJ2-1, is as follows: DSGVTQTPKHLITATGQRVTLRCSPRSGDLSVYWYQQSLDQGLQFLIQYYNGEERAKGNILERFSAQQFPDLHSELNLSSLELGDSALYFCASSQKGVDNEQFFGPGTRLTVL.

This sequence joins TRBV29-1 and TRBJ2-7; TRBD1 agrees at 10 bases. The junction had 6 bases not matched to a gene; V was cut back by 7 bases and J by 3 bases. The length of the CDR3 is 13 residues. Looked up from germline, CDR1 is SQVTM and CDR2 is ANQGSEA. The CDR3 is CSALGTGDYEQYF. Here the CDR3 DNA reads TGCAGCGCACTCGGGACAGGGGACTACGAGCAGTACTTC.

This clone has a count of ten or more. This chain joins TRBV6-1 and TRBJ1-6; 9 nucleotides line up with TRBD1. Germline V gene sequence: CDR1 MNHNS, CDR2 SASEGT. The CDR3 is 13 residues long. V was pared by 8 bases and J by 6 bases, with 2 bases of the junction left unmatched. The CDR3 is CASQTGGNSPLHF. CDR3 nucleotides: TGTGCCAGCCAGACAGGGGGTAATTCACCCCTCCACTTT.